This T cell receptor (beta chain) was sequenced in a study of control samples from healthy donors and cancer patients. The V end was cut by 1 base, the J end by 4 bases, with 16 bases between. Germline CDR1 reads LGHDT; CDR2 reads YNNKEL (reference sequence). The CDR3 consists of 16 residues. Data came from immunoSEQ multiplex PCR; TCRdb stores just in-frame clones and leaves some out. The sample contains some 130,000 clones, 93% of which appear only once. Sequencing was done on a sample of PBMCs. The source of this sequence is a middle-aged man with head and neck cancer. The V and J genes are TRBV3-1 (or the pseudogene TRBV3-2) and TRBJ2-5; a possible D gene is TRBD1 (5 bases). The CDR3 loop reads CASSQAQGGSGETQYF. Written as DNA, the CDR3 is TGTGCCAGCAGCCAAGCTCAGGGCGGATCCGGAGAGACCCAGTACTTC.